This record covers a single T cell receptor (beta chain). Its antigen is not known. This sample is part of a study of identifying expanded T cells in peripheral blood. Notes on the study in general: Across healthy donors, higher total template counts meant significantly greater approximately 2-week count variance.

Data came from immunoSEQ multiplex PCR; TCRdb stores just in-frame clones and leaves some out. Of some 70,000 clones detected, roughly 88% appear once; the ten largest clones hold roughly 3%. During the collection period, no donor immune events like infections were recorded. The CDR3 spans 14 residues. The V end was cut by 1 base, the J end by 2 bases, with 8 bases between. CDR1 is SNHLY, CDR2 FYNNEI, per germline. Sequences were obtained from blood. This sequence originates from a person aged 18 to 70 in good health. The chain recombines TRBV2 with TRBJ1-2; maybe TRBD1 (5 bases). CDR3 loop: CASSEGRANYGYTF. CDR3 coding DNA: TGTGCCAGCAGTGAAGGCAGGGCAAACTATGGCTACACCTTC.